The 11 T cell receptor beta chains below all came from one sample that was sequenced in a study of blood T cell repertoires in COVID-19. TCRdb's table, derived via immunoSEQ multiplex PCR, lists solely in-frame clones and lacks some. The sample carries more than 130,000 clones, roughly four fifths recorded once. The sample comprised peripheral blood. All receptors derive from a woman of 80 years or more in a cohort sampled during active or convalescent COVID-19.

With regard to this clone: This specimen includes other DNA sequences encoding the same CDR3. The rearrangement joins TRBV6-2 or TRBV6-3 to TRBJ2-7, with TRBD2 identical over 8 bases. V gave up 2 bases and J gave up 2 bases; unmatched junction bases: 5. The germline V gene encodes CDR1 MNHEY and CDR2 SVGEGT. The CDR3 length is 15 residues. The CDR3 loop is CASSYGAGGPYEQYV. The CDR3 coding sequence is TGTGCCAGCAGTTACGGCGCGGGGGGCCCCTACGAGCAGTACGTC.

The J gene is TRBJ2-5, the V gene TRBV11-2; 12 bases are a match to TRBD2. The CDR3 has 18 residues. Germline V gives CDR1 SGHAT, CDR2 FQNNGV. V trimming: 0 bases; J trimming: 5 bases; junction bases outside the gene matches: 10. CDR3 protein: CASSLDVSSGGGRETQYF. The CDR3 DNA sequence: TGTGCCAGCAGCTTAGATGTATCTAGCGGGGGGGGCAGGGAGACCCAGTACTTC.

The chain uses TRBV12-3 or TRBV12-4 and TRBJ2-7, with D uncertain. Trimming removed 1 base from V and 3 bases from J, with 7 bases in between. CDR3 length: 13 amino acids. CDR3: CASSLGLHYEQYV. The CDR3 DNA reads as TGTGCCAGCAGTTTAGGGCTCCACTACGAGCAGTACGTC.

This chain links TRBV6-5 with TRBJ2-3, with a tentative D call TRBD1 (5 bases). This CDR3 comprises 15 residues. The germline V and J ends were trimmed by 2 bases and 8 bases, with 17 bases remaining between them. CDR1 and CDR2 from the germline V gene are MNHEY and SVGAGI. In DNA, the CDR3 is TGTGCCAGCAGTTACGATCCAGGGCCCTCTACTACGCAGTATTTT. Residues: CASSYDPGPSTTQYF.

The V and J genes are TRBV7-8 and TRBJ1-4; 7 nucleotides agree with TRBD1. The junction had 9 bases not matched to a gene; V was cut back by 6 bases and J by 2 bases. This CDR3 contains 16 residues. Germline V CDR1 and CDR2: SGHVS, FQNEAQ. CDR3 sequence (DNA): TGTGCCAGCAGGCCGACAGGGCCCAGCACTAATGAAAAACTGTTTTTT. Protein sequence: CASRPTGPSTNEKLFF.

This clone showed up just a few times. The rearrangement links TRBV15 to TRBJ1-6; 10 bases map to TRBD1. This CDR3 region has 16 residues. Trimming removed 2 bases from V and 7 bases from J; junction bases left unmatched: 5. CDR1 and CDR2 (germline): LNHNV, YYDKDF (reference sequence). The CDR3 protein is CATSRPWTGGNSPLHF. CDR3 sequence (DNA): TGTGCCACCAGCAGACCATGGACAGGGGGAAATTCACCCCTCCACTTT.

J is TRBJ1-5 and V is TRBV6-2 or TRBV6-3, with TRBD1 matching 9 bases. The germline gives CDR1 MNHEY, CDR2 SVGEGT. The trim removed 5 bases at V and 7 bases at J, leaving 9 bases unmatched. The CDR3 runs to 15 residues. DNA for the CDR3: TGTGCCAGCAGTCCCCGAGACAGGGGGAAACAGCCCCAGCATTTT. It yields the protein CASSPRDRGKQPQHF.

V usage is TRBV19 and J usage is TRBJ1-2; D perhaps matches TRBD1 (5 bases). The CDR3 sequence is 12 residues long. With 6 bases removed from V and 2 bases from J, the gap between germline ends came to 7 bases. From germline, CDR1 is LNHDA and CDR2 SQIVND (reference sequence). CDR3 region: CASSRQNYGYTF. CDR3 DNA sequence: TGTGCCAGTAGCAGACAGAACTATGGCTACACCTTC.

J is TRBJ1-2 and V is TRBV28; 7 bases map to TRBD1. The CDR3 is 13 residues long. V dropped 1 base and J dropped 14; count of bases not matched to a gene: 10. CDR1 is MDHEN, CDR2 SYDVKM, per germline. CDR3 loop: CASSLFGTASRTF. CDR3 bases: TGTGCCAGCAGTTTATTCGGGACAGCGTCTAGGACCTTC.

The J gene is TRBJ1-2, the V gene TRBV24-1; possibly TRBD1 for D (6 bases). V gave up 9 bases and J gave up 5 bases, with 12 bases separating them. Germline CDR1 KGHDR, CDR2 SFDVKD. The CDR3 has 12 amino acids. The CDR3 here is CATERTAYGYTF. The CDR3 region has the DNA TGTGCCACCGAAAGGACAGCATATGGCTACACCTTC.

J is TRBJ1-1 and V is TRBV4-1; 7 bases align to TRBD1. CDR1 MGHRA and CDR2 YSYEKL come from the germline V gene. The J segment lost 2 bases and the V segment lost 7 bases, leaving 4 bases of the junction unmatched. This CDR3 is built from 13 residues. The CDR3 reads CASKRTGNTEAFF. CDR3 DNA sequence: TGCGCCAGCAAACGGACAGGCAACACTGAAGCTTTCTTT.